The clone carrying this TCR beta chain was seen a handful of times. Cells sorted as Tregs were CD4+, CD25+ and CD127-/low. Constant-region reverse primers amplified full-length variable regions, followed by semi-nested Nested Universal Primer A PCR. TCRdb analysed the 5' RACE reads with MiXCR anew, one entry per CDR3 protein. The table includes 9,000 to 9,500 distinct CDR3 sequences, approximately 45% detected once. CDR1 is MGHRA, CDR2 YSYEKL, per germline. V was trimmed by 0 bases and J by 5 bases, leaving 14 bases between them. The CDR3 runs 15 residues. The V call is TRBV4-1, the J call TRBJ2-7; D may correspond to TRBD1 or TRBD2 (6 bases each). The sequence was collected from a female donor with breast cancer. Sequencing was done on a sample of Tregs sorted from a lymph node. DNA for the CDR3: TGCGCCAGCAGCCAAGATCCGGGGGCTACAGACGAGCAGTACTTC. Its translation: CASSQDPGATDEQYF.